The entry that follows covers one TCR beta chain sequence. Measured with immunoSEQ multiplex PCR; TCRdb has only the in-frame clones, and not every one. The sample shows over 650,000 clones, approximately 89% of them seen only once. CDR1 and CDR2 (germline): LNHNV, YYDKDF (reference sequence). Trimming cost V 0 bases and J 4 bases, with 13 bases left between them. The CDR3 covers 16 residues. These data belong to a study of shared T cell receptors in the human thymus. These data also formed part of another study, on human thymus T cells.

This clonotype was obtained from a boy in the first two years of life with a congenital heart defect. This chain joins TRBV15 and TRBJ2-1, with D perhaps TRBD2 (5 bases). Sequencing was done on a sample of thymocytes. In DNA, the CDR3 is TGTGCCACCAGCAGAGAGGACTTGGGCCTTTACAATGAGCAGTTCTTC. It is translated as CATSREDLGLYNEQFF.